The TCR beta chain described here comes from a study of cytotoxic CD8 clonotypes in ibrutinib-treated CLL. Study details: Response samples were taken after a median of about 12 months on treatment, range 6 to 36. Study-wide results and limits: Clonality increased at ibrutinib response, then returned toward baseline at progression.

V lost 2 bases and J 4 bases, leaving 15 bases between the germline ends. The CDR3 consists of 16 residues. Germline CDR1 and CDR2: MGHRA and YSYEKL. Sequencing was designed to attain a depth spanning 1 in 200,000 to 1 in 1 million T cells. The repertoire was sequenced with immunoSEQ multiplex PCR; TCRdb's copy has only in-frame clones and lacks some. Counted here are approximately 190,000 clones, 79% occurring once; the ten biggest clones make up more than 9.5%. As regards this clone: What it binds is not known.

The sequence was collected from a human donor with chronic lymphocytic leukemia. Source: PBMCs, taken after 12 months of ibrutinib treatment. The V gene is TRBV4-1, the J gene TRBJ1-3; no clear D gene. This CDR3 reads CASSQWLGASGNTIYF. CDR3 nucleotide sequence: TGCGCCAGCAGCCAATGGTTGGGTGCCTCCGGAAACACCATATATTTT.